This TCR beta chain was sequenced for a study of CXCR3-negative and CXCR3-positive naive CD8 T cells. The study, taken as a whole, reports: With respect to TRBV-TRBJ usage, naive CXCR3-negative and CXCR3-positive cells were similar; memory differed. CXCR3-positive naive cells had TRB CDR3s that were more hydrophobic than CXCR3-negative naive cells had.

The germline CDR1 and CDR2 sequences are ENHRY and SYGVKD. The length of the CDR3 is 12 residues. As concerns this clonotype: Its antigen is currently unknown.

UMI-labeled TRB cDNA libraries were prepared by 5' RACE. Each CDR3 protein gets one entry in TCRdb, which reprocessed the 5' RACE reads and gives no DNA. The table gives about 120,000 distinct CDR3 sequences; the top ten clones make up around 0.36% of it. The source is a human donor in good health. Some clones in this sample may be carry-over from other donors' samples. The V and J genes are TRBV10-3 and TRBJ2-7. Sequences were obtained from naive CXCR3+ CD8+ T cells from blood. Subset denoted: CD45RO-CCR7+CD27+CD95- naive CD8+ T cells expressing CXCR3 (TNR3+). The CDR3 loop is CAISEYDYEQYF.